Each of the 14 T cell receptor beta chains below was sequenced from the same sample in a study of cytomegalovirus exposure and HLA in healthy donors. Primers: 60 Vbeta forward and 13 Jbeta reverse. This table comes from immunoSEQ multiplex PCR, and its TCRdb copy is limited to in-frame clones, with some not included. This table has 35,000 to 40,000 clones, around nine tenths appearing once. Sequencing used PBMCs. The receptors stem from a woman under 30 in good health and CMV-seronegative.

This sequence joins TRBV10-3 and TRBJ1-6; the match to TRBD1 covers 7 bases. After removal of 0 bases from V and 10 bases from J, the junction contained 6 bases not matched to a gene. Germline V gene lookup returns CDR1 ENHRY and CDR2 SYGVKD. The CDR3 is 15 residues long. The CDR3 DNA reads as TGTGCCATCAGTGAGTCGCGGGACAGCCGATCACCCCTCCACTTT. Its protein is CAISESRDSRSPLHF.

The CDR3, as DNA: TGTGCCAGCAGCGCACTGGGACTAGCGGGAGGTTCAGTCGCAGATACGCAGTATTTT. Protein product: CASSALGLAGGSVADTQYF. This chain uses TRBV7-2 with TRBJ2-3; 15 bases agree with TRBD2. V lost 5 bases to trimming and J lost 4 bases; unmatched junction nucleotides: 13. Germline V gene sequence: CDR1 SGHTA, CDR2 FQGNSA. The CDR3 extends over 19 amino acids.

This clone has a single count. V gene TRBV2 combines with J gene TRBJ2-7; D is unresolved. The CDR3 extends over 14 amino acids. V was shortened by 4 bases and J by 2 bases, with 12 bases between the two germline ends. Germline-derived CDR1 and CDR2 are SNHLY and FYNNEI. The CDR3 protein is CASSALSSPYEQYF. The CDR3 bases are TGTGCCAGCAGTGCTCTCAGTTCTCCCTACGAGCAGTACTTC.

CDR3 sequence (DNA): TGCAGCGTTGAACTACAGGGGTATGGCTACACCTTC. Residues: CSVELQGYGYTF. The chain employs TRBV29-1 and TRBJ1-2; 7 bases map to TRBD1. J was trimmed by 5 bases and V by 2 bases; bases with no gene match: 2. CDR3 length: 12 amino acids. CDR1 and CDR2 (germline): SQVTM, ANQGSEA.

The rearrangement uses TRBV7-8 and TRBJ1-3, with D unclear. Germline V lookup: CDR1 SGHVS, CDR2 FQNEAQ. V was pared by 5 bases and J by 0 bases, with 5 bases between. This CDR3 is 13 amino acids long. The CDR3 loop reads CASSPLSGNTIYF. For the CDR3, the DNA is TGTGCCAGCAGCCCCCTCTCTGGAAACACCATATATTTT.

The V and J genes are TRBV7-2 and TRBJ2-1, with TRBD2 as a possible D gene (6 bases). This CDR3 has 14 residues. Trimming left V 4 bases short and J 1 base short, with 8 bases between. The germline V gene has CDR1 SGHTA and CDR2 FQGNSA. The CDR3 sequence: CASSSGVSYNEQFF. In nucleotides, the CDR3 is TGTGCCAGCAGCTCGGGAGTTTCCTACAATGAGCAGTTCTTC.

V and J are TRBV6-5 and TRBJ1-5; a possible D gene is TRBD1 (5 bases). V shed 5 bases and J shed 0 bases, with 8 bases lying between them. CDR1 is MNHEY, CDR2 SVGAGI, per germline. The CDR3 runs to 14 residues. The CDR3: CASSTGHSNQPQHF. The CDR3 region has the DNA TGTGCCAGCAGTACCGGACATAGCAATCAGCCCCAGCATTTT.

This clone was recorded a few times. The CDR3 bases are TGCAGCCCCGGTTCCACCCCCAGGGAAGGTGAAAAACTGTTTTTT. It encodes CSPGSTPREGEKLFF. The chain uses TRBV29-1 and TRBJ1-4; D is perhaps TRBD1 (5 bases). Trimming removed 8 bases from V and 7 bases from J, with 23 bases in between. This CDR3 has 15 residues. CDR1 and CDR2 (germline): SQVTM, ANQGSEA.

The chain joins TRBV29-1 to TRBJ2-1, with a possible D match to TRBD1 (5 bases). CDR3 length equals 12 residues. CDR1 is SQVTM, CDR2 ANQGSEA, per germline. The V end was cut by 5 bases, the J end by 8 bases, with 13 bases between. Here the CDR3 reads CSVRHRIDEQFF. The DNA of the CDR3 is TGCAGCGTTCGGCACAGGATCGATGAGCAGTTCTTC.

The chain is built from TRBV9 and TRBJ2-7, with 11 bases that match TRBD1. This CDR3 contains 14 residues. After removal of 4 bases from V and 7 bases from J, the junction contained 7 bases not matched to a gene. Germline CDR1 SGDLS, CDR2 YYNGEE. The CDR3 nucleotides are TGTGCCAGCAGCTTCGGACAGGGGGCGTCGGAGCAGTACTTC. Amino acids: CASSFGQGASEQYF.

With respect to this clone: Compared with germline, one end of the junction differs, possibly owing to a read error. V gene TRBV7-9 combines with J gene TRBJ1-4, with 8 positions matching TRBD1. Germline V gives CDR1 SEHNR, CDR2 FQNEAQ (reference sequence). The CDR3 consists of 14 residues. The CDR3 DNA reads TGTTCCAGCAGCTTAAGGACAGGGAAGGAAAAACTGTTTTTT. It is translated as CSSSLRTGKEKLFF.

V and J are TRBV7-9 and TRBJ2-7, with 10 bases that match TRBD1. Germline CDR1 is SEHNR and CDR2 is FQNEAQ (reference sequence). The CDR3 has 15 amino acids. Trimming cost V 5 bases and J 7 bases; bases outside gene matches: 11. The CDR3 region has the DNA TGTGCCAGCAGCAGACTTCGGGACAGGGGTTATGAGCAGTACTTC. Its protein is CASSRLRDRGYEQYF.

The chain uses TRBV10-3 and TRBJ2-5; the match to TRBD1 covers 7 bases. The end of the DNA fits TRBJ2-7 better, so the J call may be wrong. The CDR3 totals 14 residues. CDR1 and CDR2 (germline): ENHRY, SYGVKD. Here the CDR3 reads CAIAGTVNSYEQYF. The CDR3 DNA is TGTGCCATCGCCGGGACAGTTAACTCCTACGAGCAGTACTTC.

J is TRBJ2-7 and V is TRBV18, with a possible D match to TRBD2 (6 bases). CDR3 size: 20 residues. Deletions cut 0 bases from V and 2 bases from J, with 26 bases between. Germline-derived CDR1 and CDR2 are KGHSH and LQKENI. The CDR3 coding sequence is TGTGCCAGCTCACCACCGGGGAGGCAGGGCACAAGAAGCCGAACCTACGAGCAGTACTTC. Translated: CASSPPGRQGTRSRTYEQYF.